This T cell receptor (beta chain) appears in the sequencing data of a study of Graves' ophthalmopathy and Graves' hyperthyroidism. Many counts were recorded for this clonotype. CDR3 length: 16 residues. The V gene end was trimmed by 2 bases and the J gene end by 2 bases; junction bases not matched to a gene: 9. CDR1 is MDHEN and CDR2 is SYDVKM in the germline V gene. Beta-chain TCR CDR3 regions were amplified from RNA transcripts. The authors performed first-round RT-PCR with HTBI primers and then a second-round multiplex PCR. MiXCR, run by TCRdb on the multiplex PCR reads, gives a single entry per CDR3 protein. The sample includes a few hundred thousand distinct CDR3 sequences, roughly 17% of them seen just once.

The rearrangement joins TRBV28 to TRBJ2-7; 7 bases map to TRBD2. Sequenced: peripheral blood. The sequence derives from an adult woman with stable Graves' hyperthyroidism. This CDR3 is CASSLLRPSGPYEQYF. DNA for the CDR3: TGTGCCAGCAGTTTACTAAGGCCTAGCGGACCCTACGAGCAGTACTTC.